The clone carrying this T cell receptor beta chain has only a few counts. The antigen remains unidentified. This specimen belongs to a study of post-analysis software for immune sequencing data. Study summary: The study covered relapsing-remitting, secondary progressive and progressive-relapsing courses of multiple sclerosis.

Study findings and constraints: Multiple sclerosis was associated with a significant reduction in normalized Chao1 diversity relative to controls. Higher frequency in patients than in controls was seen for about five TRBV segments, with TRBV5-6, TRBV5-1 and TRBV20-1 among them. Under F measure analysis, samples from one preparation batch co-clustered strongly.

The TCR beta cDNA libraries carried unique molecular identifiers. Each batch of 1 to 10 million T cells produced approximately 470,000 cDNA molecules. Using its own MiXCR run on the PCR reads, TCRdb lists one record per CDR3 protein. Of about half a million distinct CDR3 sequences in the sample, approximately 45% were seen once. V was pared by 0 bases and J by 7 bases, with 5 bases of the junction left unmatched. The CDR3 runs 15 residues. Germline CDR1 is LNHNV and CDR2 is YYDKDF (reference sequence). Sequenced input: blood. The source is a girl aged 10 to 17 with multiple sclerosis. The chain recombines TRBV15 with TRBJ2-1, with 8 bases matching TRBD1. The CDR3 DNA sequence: TGTGCCACCAGCAGAGATCTCACAGGGGGGAATGAGCAGTTCTTC. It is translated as CATSRDLTGGNEQFF.